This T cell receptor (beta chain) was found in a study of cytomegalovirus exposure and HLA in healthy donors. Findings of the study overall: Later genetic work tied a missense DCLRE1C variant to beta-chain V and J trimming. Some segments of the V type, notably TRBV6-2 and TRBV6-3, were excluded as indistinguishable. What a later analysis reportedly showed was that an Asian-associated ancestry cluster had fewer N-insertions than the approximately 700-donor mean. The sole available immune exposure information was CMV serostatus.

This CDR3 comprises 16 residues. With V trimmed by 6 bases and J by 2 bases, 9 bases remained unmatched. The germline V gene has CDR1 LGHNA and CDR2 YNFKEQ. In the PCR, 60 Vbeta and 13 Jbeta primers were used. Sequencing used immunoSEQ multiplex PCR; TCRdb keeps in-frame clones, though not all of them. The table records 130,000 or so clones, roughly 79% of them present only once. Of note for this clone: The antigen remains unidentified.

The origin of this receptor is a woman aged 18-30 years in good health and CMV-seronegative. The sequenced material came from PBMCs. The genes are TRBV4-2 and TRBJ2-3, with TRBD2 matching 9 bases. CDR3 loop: CASSSARLADTDTQYF. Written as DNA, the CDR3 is TGTGCCAGCAGTTCGGCTAGACTAGCGGACACAGATACGCAGTATTTT.